Below, 32 T cell receptor beta chains from the same sample are listed, as sequenced in a study of Ad26.COV2.S vaccination and SARS-CoV-2 variants (dated by TCRdb to the early 2020s). This sample's treatment or condition label indicates: about 20 received Ad26.COV2.S at low or high dose, single or two shots; 5 received placebo; per-sample allocation not given. For vaccine and placebo recipients, repertoires were sequenced using samples collected on day 63 after the first injection. The library was built by means of the immunoSEQ multiplex PCR assay. TCRdb carries this immuneACCESS record with in-frame sequences only. Its versions omit some clonotypes, under half of them owing to an unresolved V gene in the studies checked, with the rest unexplained. Recorded for this sample are roughly 390,000 clones; about 88% of them occurred a single time. 3.5% of the sample is held by the ten biggest clonotypes.

Sequenced material: peripheral blood, taken in a trial of Ad26.COV2.S vaccine versus placebo. These receptors originate from a person aged 18-65 years who received the Ad26.COV2.S COVID-19 vaccine or a placebo.

The chain recombines TRBV7-9 with TRBJ2-5, with TRBD2 identical over 9 bases. V lost 3 bases to trimming and J lost 1 base; unmatched junction nucleotides: 6. Germline V gene sequence: CDR1 SEHNR, CDR2 FQNEAQ (reference sequence). The CDR3 totals 16 residues. The CDR3 reads CASSFPSGATQETQYF. CDR3 DNA sequence: TGTGCCAGCAGCTTTCCTAGCGGGGCCACCCAAGAGACCCAGTACTTC.

The J gene is TRBJ2-1, the V gene TRBV5-6, with D unclear. The CDR3 has 16 residues. From germline, CDR1 is SGHDT and CDR2 YYEEEE. Trimming removed 0 bases at V and 0 bases at J, with 10 bases between. This CDR3 is CASSLGQLSSYNEQFF. The CDR3, as DNA: TGTGCCAGCAGCTTGGGGCAGCTCAGCTCCTACAATGAGCAGTTCTTC.

CDR3 residues: CASSFRGIHMNTEAFF. The CDR3 bases are TGTGCCAGCAGTTTCCGGGGCATTCACATGAACACTGAAGCTTTCTTT. The V and J genes are TRBV6-5 and TRBJ1-1; D possibly corresponds to TRBD1 (5 bases). V lost 4 bases and J lost 0, with 15 bases in between. CDR1 is MNHEY and CDR2 is SVGAGI in the germline V gene. The CDR3 loop spans 16 amino acids.

The rearrangement joins TRBV7-9 to TRBJ1-1; D is unresolved. This CDR3 comprises 14 residues. Trimming left V 1 base short and J 0 bases short, with 6 bases between. CDR1 is SEHNR, CDR2 FQNEAQ, per germline (reference sequence). The DNA of the CDR3 is TGTGCCAGCAGCTTAGTAAAAATGAACACTGAAGCTTTCTTT. As protein: CASSLVKMNTEAFF.

The chain uses TRBV27 and TRBJ1-6, with 8 bases that match TRBD1. CDR1 MNHEY and CDR2 SMNVEV come from the germline V gene (reference sequence). Losses at the gene ends were 6 bases for V and 6 bases for J; bases not matched to a gene: 13. The CDR3 extends over 17 amino acids. The CDR3 loop is CASSPLVTGVINSPLHF. CDR3 bases: TGTGCCAGCAGCCCCCTGGTGACAGGGGTGATTAATTCACCCCTCCACTTT.

The V call is TRBV10-2, the J call TRBJ1-5; D not resolved. In germline, CDR1 is WSHSY, CDR2 SAAADI. V was shortened by 10 bases and J by 4 bases, with 17 bases between the two germline ends. This CDR3 is 14 amino acids long. The CDR3 DNA reads TGCGCCACGGCCCGGGAGGGCCGTAATCAGCCCCAGCATTTT. Translation gives CATAREGRNQPQHF.

The chain joins TRBV12-1 to TRBJ2-1. TRBV12-1 is an annotated pseudogene. This CDR3 region has 17 residues. The CDR3 region has the DNA TGTGCCAGCAGCTTTGGGTCGGGTAGGACGGCTTACAATGAGCAGTTCTTC. Translating gives CASSFGSGRTAYNEQFF.

J is TRBJ2-1 and V is TRBV24-1, with D uncertain. The germline gives CDR1 KGHDR, CDR2 SFDVKD. V lost 1 base and J 5 bases, leaving 8 bases between the germline ends. The CDR3 extends over 14 amino acids. For the CDR3, the DNA is TGTGCCACCAGTGATTTTGGCAAGAACAATGAGCAGTTCTTC. It encodes CATSDFGKNNEQFF.

The chain joins TRBV7-9 to TRBJ1-1, with unresolved D. This CDR3 spans 13 amino acids. With 1 base removed from V and 4 bases from J, the gap between germline ends came to 7 bases. Germline V gene lookup returns CDR1 SEHNR and CDR2 FQNEAQ (reference sequence). CDR3 in amino acids: CASSLEGPTEAFF. The CDR3 DNA reads TGTGCCAGCAGCTTAGAAGGGCCCACTGAAGCTTTCTTT.

V usage is TRBV10-1 and J usage is TRBJ2-1; the D gene is possibly TRBD1 (6 bases). The CDR3 covers 16 residues. Trimming took off 5 bases at V and 8 bases at J, with 22 bases between the two ends. From germline, CDR1 is WNHNN and CDR2 SYGVQD (reference sequence). CDR3 nucleotide sequence: TGCGCCAGCAGTCCTGTTACAGGGATGGGGCGCGATGAGCAGTTCTTC. It is translated as CASSPVTGMGRDEQFF.

The chain uses TRBV7-9 and TRBJ2-2; 8 bases map to TRBD1. V gave up 6 bases and J gave up 10 bases; unmatched junction bases: 7. This CDR3 has 13 amino acids. CDR1 and CDR2 (germline): SEHNR, FQNEAQ (reference sequence). The CDR3 is CASSDDRGEELFF. The CDR3 DNA follows: TGTGCCAGCAGTGACGACAGGGGTGAGGAGCTGTTTTTT.

The chain uses TRBV19 and TRBJ2-6, with unresolved D. Germline V gives CDR1 LNHDA, CDR2 SQIVND (reference sequence). Trimming stripped 0 bases from V and 0 bases from J, with 9 bases between. The CDR3 length is 17 residues. CDR3: CASSIDGRHSGANVLTF. The CDR3 DNA sequence: TGTGCCAGTAGTATAGACGGACGGCACTCTGGGGCCAACGTCCTGACTTTC.

The V gene is TRBV11-3, the J gene TRBJ1-6; weak D call: TRBD1 (5 bases). The V end lost 5 bases, the J end lost 13 bases, and 15 bases lay between the germline ends. CDR1 is SGHNT, CDR2 YENEEA, per germline. CDR3 length equals 13 residues. This CDR3 reads CASSRGATSPLHF. Written as DNA, the CDR3 is TGTGCCAGCAGCCGGGGCGCCACTTCGCCCCTCCACTTT.

The chain has TRBV18 and TRBJ1-2; D gene uncertain. There are 13 residues in the CDR3. Germline loops: CDR1 KGHSH, CDR2 LQKENI. The V gene lost 2 bases and the J gene lost 2 bases, with 6 bases spanning the gap. The CDR3 sequence: CASSPTQNYGYTF. Written as DNA, the CDR3 is TGTGCCAGCTCACCAACACAGAACTATGGCTACACCTTC.

The rearrangement links TRBV6-5 to TRBJ2-6; perhaps TRBD1 as D (6 bases). V was pared by 4 bases and J by 2 bases, with 9 bases between. Germline assignment: CDR1 MNHEY and CDR2 SVGAGI. The CDR3 is 15 amino acids. CDR3 region: CASSSRGPGANVLTF. The CDR3 nucleotides are TGTGCCAGCAGTTCCAGGGGTCCTGGGGCCAACGTCCTGACTTTC.

The rearrangement links TRBV27 to TRBJ1-4, with D possibly matching TRBD1 (5 bases). Trimming removed 3 bases from V and 7 bases from J, with 15 bases in between. The CDR3 is 15 amino acids. Germline V gene sequence: CDR1 MNHEY, CDR2 SMNVEV (reference sequence). The CDR3 region is CASSFLGEGTEKLFF. DNA for the CDR3: TGTGCCAGCAGTTTTCTAGGGGAGGGTACTGAAAAACTGTTTTTT.

The V and J genes are TRBV12-2 and TRBJ1-2; the DNA was not compared with TRBD1, the D call given in the table. TRBV12-2 is reported as a pseudogene. The CDR3 has 14 amino acids. The CDR3 coding sequence is TGTGCAAGTCGCTTAGAAGGACAGGATGGTGGCTACACCTTC. It encodes CASRLEGQDGGYTF.

The chain combines TRBV6-1 with TRBJ1-2; D is perhaps TRBD1 (5 bases). V shed 2 bases and J shed 1 base, with 17 bases lying between them. Germline CDR1 is MNHNS and CDR2 is SASEGT. The CDR3 is made up of 17 amino acids. The CDR3 loop reads CASSEFGAGTFNYGYTF. The CDR3 coding sequence is TGTGCCAGCAGTGAATTTGGGGCGGGGACTTTTAACTATGGCTACACCTTC.

The chain joins TRBV6-4 to TRBJ2-2; D is perhaps TRBD1 or TRBD2 (6 bases each). Between the trimmed V and J ends, which lost 5 bases and 5 bases, there was a span of 12 bases. CDR1 and CDR2 (germline): MRHNA, SNTAGT. The CDR3 has 14 amino acids. CDR3 amino acids: CASSPGEDTGELFF. The CDR3 DNA sequence: TGTGCCAGCAGTCCAGGGGAGGATACCGGGGAGCTGTTTTTT.

The chain uses TRBV6-5 and TRBJ1-1; TRBD1 aligns across 8 bases. V trimming: 7 bases; J trimming: 4 bases; junction bases outside the gene matches: 8. Looked up from germline, CDR1 is MNHEY and CDR2 is SVGAGI. This CDR3 comprises 14 residues. CDR3 residues: CASTQTGASTEAFF. The CDR3 DNA is TGTGCCAGCACTCAGACAGGGGCTTCCACTGAAGCTTTCTTT.

The chain recombines TRBV5-1 with TRBJ1-2; possible D gene TRBD1, 6 bases. The CDR3 runs to 16 residues. From germline, CDR1 is SGHRS and CDR2 YFSETQ. Between the trimmed V and J ends, which lost 0 bases and 2 bases, there was a span of 14 bases. This CDR3 reads CASSLDPGVSNYGYTF. The CDR3 region has the DNA TGCGCCAGCAGCTTGGACCCAGGGGTCTCAAACTATGGCTACACCTTC.

This rearrangement joins TRBV3-1 (or the pseudogene TRBV3-2) to TRBJ2-2; 9 positions match TRBD1. Losses at the gene ends were 1 base for V and 3 bases for J; bases not matched to a gene: 12. Germline V gene lookup returns CDR1 LGHDT and CDR2 YNNKEL (reference sequence). There are 19 residues in the CDR3. CDR3 coding DNA: TGTGCCAGCAGCCAAGGCTACGGGGGACAGGGTCAGGACACCGGGGAGCTGTTTTTT. Amino acids: CASSQGYGGQGQDTGELFF.

V gene TRBV6-5 combines with J gene TRBJ2-3; TRBD1 or TRBD2 may be the D gene (6 bases each). The CDR3 is made up of 14 amino acids. Germline V gene data show CDR1 as MNHEY and CDR2 as SVGAGI. V was trimmed by 8 bases and J by 2 bases, leaving 14 bases between them. CDR3 nucleotide sequence: TGTGCCAGCTCCTGGGGGGCGCTCACAGATACGCAGTATTTT. Protein: CASSWGALTDTQYF.

The chain recombines TRBV7-8 with TRBJ2-2, with D possibly matching TRBD2 (6 bases). This CDR3 comprises 13 residues. Germline V gene sequence: CDR1 SGHVS, CDR2 FQNEAQ. V shed 5 bases and J shed 6 bases, with 10 bases lying between them. CDR3 protein: CASSARGSGELFF. For the CDR3, the DNA is TGTGCCAGCAGCGCCCGGGGGTCCGGGGAGCTGTTTTTT.

V usage is TRBV7-8 and J usage is TRBJ1-2; no clear D gene. The germline gives CDR1 SGHVS, CDR2 FQNEAQ. Trimming pared 6 bases from V and 5 bases from J, leaving 10 bases between. The CDR3 sequence is 12 residues long. CDR3 sequence reads: CASSFEGYGYTF. Here the CDR3 DNA reads TGTGCCAGCAGTTTCGAAGGTTATGGCTACACCTTC.

This clone appeared a single time. The rearrangement uses TRBV27 and TRBJ2-3; the match to TRBD2 covers 11 bases. CDR1 is MNHEY, CDR2 SMNVEV, per germline (reference sequence). CDR3 size: 18 residues. Losses at the gene ends were 5 bases for V and 0 bases for J; bases not matched to a gene: 10. The CDR3 sequence is CASSAYSGGVSSTDTQYF. CDR3 nucleotides: TGTGCCAGCAGTGCCTATAGCGGGGGGGTATCTAGCACAGATACGCAGTATTTT.

This sequence joins TRBV2 and TRBJ1-4, with D unclear. This CDR3 comprises 14 residues. Deletions cut 3 bases from V and 0 bases from J, with 5 bases between. Germline V CDR1 and CDR2: SNHLY, FYNNEI. CDR3 bases: TGTGCCAGCAGTGACGCGGCAACTAATGAAAAACTGTTTTTT. This translates into CASSDAATNEKLFF.

This chain joins TRBV2 and TRBJ1-1; possibly TRBD1 for D (6 bases). The CDR3 sequence is 13 residues long. The germline gives CDR1 SNHLY, CDR2 FYNNEI. The V end was cut by 4 bases, the J end by 10 bases, with 16 bases between. Written as DNA, the CDR3 is TGTGCCAGCAGTGCTGATGGTGGCAGGGGAGCTTTCTTT. It encodes CASSADGGRGAFF.

The chain recombines TRBV24-1 with TRBJ1-5; 7 bases map to TRBD1. The germline CDR1 and CDR2 sequences are KGHDR and SFDVKD. J was trimmed by 1 base and V by 4 bases; bases with no gene match: 3. CDR3 length: 15 amino acids. In DNA form, the CDR3 reads TGTGCCACCAGTGACAGGGGGGGAAGCAATCAGCCCCAGCATTTT. It translates to CATSDRGGSNQPQHF.

This chain uses TRBV29-1 with TRBJ2-3, with 9 bases lining up with TRBD2. Looked up from germline, CDR1 is SQVTM and CDR2 is ANQGSEA. Losses at the gene ends were 0 bases for V and 2 bases for J; bases not matched to a gene: 18. CDR3 length: 20 residues. In nucleotides, the CDR3 is TGCAGCGTTGAAGATCTCCATGAGGTGGCTAGCGGGGCCCTCACAGATACGCAGTATTTT. Protein product: CSVEDLHEVASGALTDTQYF.

The V call is TRBV5-1, the J call TRBJ1-2; D unresolved. V was clipped by 0 bases and J by 2 bases, with 14 bases between them. The length of the CDR3 is 16 residues. Germline-derived CDR1 and CDR2 are SGHRS and YFSETQ. The CDR3 coding sequence is TGCGCCAGCAGCTTGGAGCCAGGACGCCCGAACTATGGCTACACCTTC. Residues: CASSLEPGRPNYGYTF.

The rearrangement uses TRBV5-1 and TRBJ1-4; D is possibly TRBD1 (6 bases). CDR1 and CDR2 (germline): SGHRS, YFSETQ. The CDR3 length is 14 residues. Between the trimmed V and J ends, which lost 4 bases and 5 bases, there was a span of 12 bases. CDR3 region: CASSPPDRNEKLFF. CDR3 coding DNA: TGCGCCAGCAGCCCACCGGACAGAAATGAAAAACTGTTTTTT.